This T cell receptor (beta chain) is from a study of cytomegalovirus exposure and HLA in healthy donors. Study-level information: From about 180 million T cells, an earlier analysis saw 120 million or so unique TCR beta sequences. Of over 350 genotyped donors, about 81% grouped in the Caucasian-associated ancestry cluster. Study findings and constraints: The authors later found most CMV-associated TCR beta chains appeared HLA-restricted.

Germline assignment: CDR1 LNHDA and CDR2 SQIVND (reference sequence). The length of the CDR3 is 14 residues. Unmatched junction bases numbered 4, after V lost 4 bases and J lost 4 bases. 13 Jbeta primers and 60 Vbeta primers were used for the PCR. The protocol was immunoSEQ multiplex PCR, while the TCRdb copy is restricted to in-frame clones and leaves out a portion. The profile shows 150,000 to 200,000 clones, around three quarters of them singletons. Turning to this clone: Its antigen is still unknown.

The sequencing sample was made of PBMCs. The clonotype was recovered from a boy aged 5 to 17 in good health and CMV-seronegative. The chain employs TRBV19 and TRBJ2-7; TRBD1 matches 10 bases. The CDR3 reads CASSSGQGEYEQYF. The CDR3 coding sequence is TGTGCCAGTAGTAGCGGACAGGGGGAATACGAGCAGTACTTC.